This T cell receptor beta chain was captured in a study of blood T cells in healthy people across ages. The CDR3 sequence is 12 residues long. Trimming took off 5 bases at V and 14 bases at J, with 17 bases between the two ends. Germline assignment: CDR1 SGHTA and CDR2 FQGNSA. Primers used in a second PCR of roughly 7 to 12 cycles were a sample-barcoded 5' primer and a J-beta primer mix. TCRdb ran MiXCR on the 5' RACE reads and lists one entry per CDR3 protein. This sample carries 1,500,000 or so distinct CDR3 sequences, 42% of them seen once, and the ten largest clones take about 3.8%. This clonotype originated in a woman in her late teens or twenties in good health. Material for sequencing was blood. The chain uses TRBV7-2 and TRBJ2-3; D is possibly TRBD2 (5 bases). The CDR3 DNA sequence: TGTGCCAGCAGCCCCTCGGCGGAAACTAGGTATTTT. Translation gives CASSPSAETRYF.